The next 14 T cell receptor beta chains were all read from a single sample in a study of blood T cell repertoires in COVID-19. Profiled with immunoSEQ multiplex PCR; TCRdb holds only in-frame clones, not every one. Of roughly 140,000 clones in the sample, around 80% were seen once. Sequencing was carried out using PBMCs or T cells enriched from blood (not recorded which). The receptors come from a man over 45 who had recovered from COVID-19.

The rearrangement links TRBV5-8 to TRBJ2-4; D perhaps matches TRBD1 (6 bases). Per the germline V gene, CDR1 is SGHTS and CDR2 is YDEGEE. The V and J ends lost 4 bases and 0 bases respectively, with 14 bases between them. This CDR3 spans 16 amino acids. The CDR3 reads CASSLGTHSAKNIQYF. Here the CDR3 DNA reads TGTGCCAGCAGCCTCGGGACACACTCAGCCAAAAACATTCAGTACTTC.

The chain has TRBV7-2 and TRBJ2-3; 7 nucleotides line up with TRBD2. Germline V gives CDR1 SGHTA, CDR2 FQGNSA. The CDR3 length is 16 residues. V shed 5 bases, J shed 4 bases, and the junction held 12 bases outside the gene matches. The CDR3 sequence is CASSPVSGLYSDTQYF. DNA for the CDR3: TGTGCCAGCAGCCCTGTTTCGGGACTATACTCAGATACGCAGTATTTT.

The chain couples TRBV7-2 to TRBJ1-4, with TRBD1 matching 7 bases. The CDR3 is 16 amino acids. V dropped 5 bases and J dropped 2; count of bases not matched to a gene: 8. Germline V lookup: CDR1 SGHTA, CDR2 FQGNSA. CDR3 sequence (DNA): TGTGCCAGCAGCGCCCAGGGGGTTGGGACTAATGAAAAACTGTTTTTT. It yields the protein CASSAQGVGTNEKLFF.

The V call is TRBV3-1 (or the pseudogene TRBV3-2), the J call TRBJ1-2, with D uncertain. The CDR3 covers 12 residues. CDR1 and CDR2 from the germline V gene are LGHDT and YNNKEL (reference sequence). V lost 2 bases to trimming and J lost 10 bases, with 11 bases between them. For the CDR3, the DNA is TGTGCCAGCAGCCAACATATCCGGGACTACACCTTC. It codes for CASSQHIRDYTF.

The V call is TRBV19, the J call TRBJ1-2; unclear D gene. This CDR3 region has 12 residues. Germline assignment: CDR1 LNHDA and CDR2 SQIVND (reference sequence). V was trimmed by 0 bases and J by 9 bases, leaving 8 bases between them. CDR3 protein: CASSIDLLSYTF. In DNA form, the CDR3 reads TGTGCCAGTAGTATAGACCTATTGAGCTACACCTTC.

The V call is TRBV6-6, the J call TRBJ1-2, with TRBD1 as a possible D gene (6 bases). Trimming shortened V by 5 bases and J by 7 bases, and 14 bases separated the two germline ends. The CDR3 has 13 residues. CDR1 and CDR2 from the germline V gene are MNHNY and SVGAGI (reference sequence). CDR3 protein: CASSDRLMGGYTF. CDR3 DNA: TGTGCCAGCAGTGACAGGTTGATGGGTGGCTACACCTTC.

The chain joins TRBV2 to TRBJ1-3; D gene ambiguous. The CDR3 extends over 13 amino acids. Trimming removed 5 bases from V and 0 bases from J, with 5 bases in between. Germline V CDR1 and CDR2: SNHLY, FYNNEI. The CDR3 region has the DNA TGTGCCAGCAGTATCAACTCTGGAAACACCATATATTTT. It specifies CASSINSGNTIYF.

This clone has a handful of counts. The V call is TRBV7-9, the J call TRBJ1-2, with TRBD1 as a possible D gene (6 bases). V lost 5 bases, J lost 4 bases, and 14 bases lay in between. Per germline, CDR1 SEHNR and CDR2 FQNEAQ (reference sequence). The CDR3 extends over 14 amino acids. The CDR3 reads CASSPLQGFYGYTF. The CDR3 bases are TGTGCCAGCAGCCCTCTACAGGGATTCTATGGCTACACCTTC.

This clone was detected ten times or more. The chain joins TRBV6-4 to TRBJ1-6, with D possibly TRBD1 on 5 matching bases. The germline gives CDR1 MRHNA, CDR2 SNTAGT. Between the trimmed V and J ends, which lost 2 bases and 7 bases, there was a span of 9 bases. This CDR3 comprises 14 residues. The CDR3 loop reads CASSDGGENSPLHF. CDR3 DNA: TGTGCCAGCAGTGACGGGGGGGAAAATTCACCCCTCCACTTT.

This clone was seen a few times. This chain connects TRBV11-2 to TRBJ1-6; D not certain. Trimming removed 2 bases from V and 4 bases from J, with 6 bases in between. CDR1 SGHAT and CDR2 FQNNGV come from the germline V gene. CDR3 size: 14 residues. In DNA form, the CDR3 reads TGTGCCAGCAGCTTACGTACATATAATTCACCCCTCCACTTT. Its translation is CASSLRTYNSPLHF.

In nucleotides, the CDR3 is TGTGCCAGCACCCTCGGACAGGGGGTCTACGAGCAGTACTTC. Translation: CASTLGQGVYEQYF. The gene calls are TRBV7-2 and TRBJ2-7, with 10 bases aligning to TRBD1. Germline V gene data show CDR1 as SGHTA and CDR2 as FQGNSA. V was pared by 7 bases and J by 3 bases, with 6 bases of the junction left unmatched. The CDR3 loop spans 14 amino acids. The full variable domain, with the rest looked up from reference TRBV7-2 and TRBJ2-7, is GAGVSQSPSNKVTEKGKDVELRCDPISGHTALYWYRQSLGQGLEFLIYFQGNSAPDKSGLPSDRFSAERTGGSVSTLTIQRTQQEDSAVYLCASTLGQGVYEQYFGPGTRLTVT.

The chain is built from TRBV5-6 and TRBJ1-6; TRBD1 matches at 9 bases. V trimming: 2 bases; J trimming: 8 bases; junction bases outside the gene matches: 5. The germline V gene has CDR1 SGHDT and CDR2 YYEEEE. The CDR3 extends over 15 amino acids. The CDR3 DNA is TGTGCCAGCAGCTTCCGGGACAGGGAGGATTCACCCCTCCACTTT. It yields the protein CASSFRDREDSPLHF.

The chain has TRBV11-2 and TRBJ2-1; 8 bases are shared with TRBD1. Germline V gene data show CDR1 as SGHAT and CDR2 as FQNNGV. The junction had 12 bases not matched to a gene; V was cut back by 7 bases and J by 4 bases. The CDR3 sequence is 16 residues long. The CDR3 protein is CASNSKTGVGYNEQFF. In DNA, the CDR3 is TGTGCCAGCAACTCAAAGACAGGGGTTGGGTACAATGAGCAGTTCTTC.

This chain links TRBV5-5 with TRBJ2-2, with D hard to call. Trimming cost V 0 bases and J 0 bases, with 9 bases left between them. CDR3 length equals 16 residues. Per the germline V gene, CDR1 is SGHKS and CDR2 is YYEKEE (reference sequence). The CDR3 nucleotides are TGTGCCAGCAGCTTGGTGCCAGGAACGAACACCGGGGAGCTGTTTTTT. Its protein is CASSLVPGTNTGELFF.